What follows describes a single T cell receptor beta chain. The CDR3 extends over 15 amino acids. The V gene end was trimmed by 6 bases and the J gene end by 11 bases; junction bases not matched to a gene: 17. Germline V gene sequence: CDR1 SGHDN, CDR2 FVKESK. This sample was taken from a study of blood T cell repertoires in COVID-19. Study context: Samples came from the United States, Italy and Spain, spanning acute and convalescent COVID-19. PBMCs, B-cell-depleted T cells, or T cells were the source of the cDNA or gDNA that made up the material.

Original methodology: The authors estimated nucleated cell counts from reference gene primer amplification. Profiling relied on immunoSEQ multiplex PCR, and the TCRdb table lists in-frame clones only, not all of them. V and J calls plus clone size are reproduced from that table; the DNA served to infer D and trimming. Of 140,000 or so clones in the sample, approximately 85% were seen once. The sample comprised peripheral blood. The chain has TRBV14 and TRBJ1-1; 8 nucleotides match TRBD1. The receptor was isolated from a man between 70 and 80 years old with acute or convalescent COVID-19. Here the CDR3 DNA reads TGTGCCAGCAGTTTGTCGACAGGGGCGGTGAGTCAGGCTTTCTTT. Its translation: CASSLSTGAVSQAFF.